Listed below are T cell receptor beta chains from one sample, sequenced in a study of cytomegalovirus exposure and HLA in healthy donors. The protocol was immunoSEQ multiplex PCR, while the TCRdb copy is restricted to in-frame clones and leaves out a portion. The data show some 100,000 clones, 65% to 85% seen once. The sequencing sample was made of PBMCs. The origin of the receptors is a man aged 50-59 years in good health and CMV-seronegative. Each CDR3 is given with its conserved first and last residue. A D gene is named only where the DNA matches it firmly. Size is stated for part of the rows, as once, few or many counts, or as a class when the clone is expanded.

DNA: TGCGCCAGCAGCCCCATAGAAGGGGGCTACGAGCAGTACTTC
CDR3: CASSPIEGGYEQYF
J: TRBJ2-7
D: .
size: few
V: TRBV7-3

DNA: TGTGCCAGCAGCTTAGATGACCGGAGCTATGGCTACACCTTC
CDR3: CASSLDDRSYGYTF
J: TRBJ1-2
D: .
size: .
V: TRBV11-2

DNA: TGTGCCAGCAGTTTGAGGACTAGCGGGGGAAATGAGCAGTTCTTC
CDR3: CASSLRTSGGNEQFF
J: TRBJ2-1
D: TRBD2
size: .
V: TRBV6-5

DNA: TGCGCCAGCAGCTTGGTAGTCGCAGAGACCCAGTACTTC
CDR3: CASSLVVAETQYF
J: TRBJ2-5
D: .
size: .
V: TRBV5-1

DNA: TGTGCCAGCAGTTACGAGCGGGACCGCCTTAATTCACCCCTCCACTTT
CDR3: CASSYERDRLNSPLHF
J: TRBJ1-6
D: .
size: .
V: TRBV6-5

DNA: TGCAGCGTTGAAACAGTCCTCGGACAGGGCGGTGGAAACACCATATATTTT
CDR3: CSVETVLGQGGGNTIYF
J: TRBJ1-3
D: TRBD1
size: .
V: TRBV29-1

DNA: TGCGCCAGCAGCTTTAGAGGGACAGCTGACCCAAATGAAGCTTTCTTT
CDR3: CASSFRGTADPNEAFF
J: TRBJ1-1
D: TRBD1
size: .
V: TRBV5-1

DNA: TGTGCCAGCAGCCAAGATAGCGGATCCACCGGGGAGCTGTTTTTT
CDR3: CASSQDSGSTGELFF
J: TRBJ2-2
D: .
size: few
V: TRBV4-2

DNA: TGTGCCAGCAGCGCCGGGGGAGTGGACAACTACGAGCAGTACTTC
CDR3: CASSAGGVDNYEQYF
J: TRBJ2-7
D: .
size: once
V: TRBV9

DNA: TGCGCCAGCTCTTACACAGGCAACTACGAGCAGTACTTC
CDR3: CASSYTGNYEQYF
J: TRBJ2-7
D: .
size: .
V: TRBV5-1

DNA: TGTGCCAGCAGCGAGGGAGACAGGGGTGGGGCCGGGGAGCTGTTTTTT
CDR3: CASSEGDRGGAGELFF
J: TRBJ2-2
D: TRBD1
size: .
V: TRBV5-4

DNA: TGCGCCAGCAGAGGTTTGGGAGGTCAGGATGAAAAACTGTTTTTT
CDR3: CASRGLGGQDEKLFF
J: TRBJ1-4
D: .
size: .
V: TRBV5-1

DNA: TGTGCCTGGAGGTTCGCGGGGGCTGCGGGCTACACCTTC
CDR3: CAWRFAGAAGYTF
J: TRBJ1-2
D: .
size: .
V: TRBV30

DNA: TGTGCCAGCAGCTTTGCAAACCGGGAGAGGCAGTTCTTC
CDR3: CASSFANRERQFF
J: TRBJ2-1
D: .
size: .
V: TRBV7-8

DNA: TGTGCCAGCAGCACCGCGGGGCGCAGCGGTTTCTTT
CDR3: CASSTAGRSGFF
J: TRBJ1-1
D: .
size: .
V: TRBV5-8

DNA: TGTGCCAGCAGCTTAGTTAGTGAGGGGGACGAGCAGTTCTTC
CDR3: CASSLVSEGDEQFF
J: TRBJ2-1
D: .
size: .
V: TRBV7-9

DNA: TGTGCCAGCAGCCGGTCACTAGCGGACTACTACAATGAGCAGTTCTTC
CDR3: CASSRSLADYYNEQFF
J: TRBJ2-1
D: TRBD2
size: .
V: TRBV6-6

DNA: TGCGCCAGCCGAAGCAGGGGGCCAACCTACAATGAGCAGTTCTTC
CDR3: CASRSRGPTYNEQFF
J: TRBJ2-1
D: TRBD1
size: .
V: TRBV5-1

DNA: TGCGCCAGCAGCCAAGATCCAGGGGGCGTCTACGAGCAGTACTTC
CDR3: CASSQDPGGVYEQYF
J: TRBJ2-7
D: TRBD1
size: .
V: TRBV4-1

DNA: TGTGCCAGCAGAGAGGTAGCGAACACCGGGGAGCTGTTTTTT
CDR3: CASREVANTGELFF
J: TRBJ2-2
D: .
size: few
V: TRBV6-4

DNA: TGTGCCAGCAGCCCAGATTGGGGGACAGGGGTCAGGGATGAGCAGTTCTTC
CDR3: CASSPDWGTGVRDEQFF
J: TRBJ2-1
D: TRBD1
size: .
V: TRBV7-9

DNA: TGTGCCTGGAGCTATACAGGGTTGAACACTGAAGCTTTCTTT
CDR3: CAWSYTGLNTEAFF
J: TRBJ1-1
D: .
size: .
V: TRBV30

DNA: TGTGCCAGCAGTTCCGATCTAGGAGATACGCAGTATTTT
CDR3: CASSSDLGDTQYF
J: TRBJ2-3
D: .
size: .
V: TRBV7-9

DNA: TGTGCCAGCAGTTTAATGCACCTAGCGGGCAACTACGAGCAGTACTTC
CDR3: CASSLMHLAGNYEQYF
J: TRBJ2-7
D: TRBD2
size: .
V: TRBV27

DNA: TGTGCGAGCAGGCGGGGGTTGGACACTGAAGCTTTCTTT
CDR3: CASRRGLDTEAFF
J: TRBJ1-1
D: .
size: .
V: TRBV6-1

DNA: TGTGCCAGTAGTTGGACACGCTATGGCTACACCTTC
CDR3: CASSWTRYGYTF
J: TRBJ1-2
D: .
size: few
V: TRBV19

DNA: TGTGCCTGGAGAAGGGGCTACGGCTACACCTTC
CDR3: CAWRRGYGYTF
J: TRBJ1-2
D: .
size: .
V: TRBV30

DNA: TGTGCCAGCAGGAGCAGGGGCTCCTACGAGCAGTACTTC
CDR3: CASRSRGSYEQYF
J: TRBJ2-7
D: .
size: .
V: TRBV5-6

DNA: TGTGCCAGTAGTATATCATGGCGGCAGAATTCACCCCTCCACTTT
CDR3: CASSISWRQNSPLHF
J: TRBJ1-6
D: .
size: .
V: TRBV19

DNA: TGTGCCAGCAGCGAACGGGGGGGCTTCCCCTTGGATACGCAGTATTTT
CDR3: CASSERGGFPLDTQYF
J: TRBJ2-3
D: TRBD2
size: .
V: TRBV7-6

DNA: TGTGCCAGCAGCTTTTCGTCCTACGAGCAGTACTTC
CDR3: CASSFSSYEQYF
J: TRBJ2-7
D: .
size: .
V: TRBV7-9

DNA: TGCAGTGCTACAGGTCCCTGGGGCTACACCTTC
CDR3: CSATGPWGYTF
J: TRBJ1-2
D: .
size: few
V: TRBV20-1

DNA: TGTGCCAGCAGTTGGGGCTTCTCTGAGCAGTTCTTC
CDR3: CASSWGFSEQFF
J: TRBJ2-1
D: .
size: .
V: TRBV28